These T cell receptor beta chains were read from a single sample in a study of Graves' ophthalmopathy and Graves' hyperthyroidism. Via MiXCR, TCRdb re-called the multiplex PCR reads, giving one row per CDR3 protein. This sample yields hundreds of thousands of distinct CDR3 sequences, of which around 42% are seen a single time; about 45% belongs to the top ten. Sample: peripheral blood. These receptor sequences come from an adult man with Graves' ophthalmopathy. CDR3s include the opening cysteine and the closing phenylalanine or tryptophan. Fields, in order: V gene, clone size, D gene, J gene, CDR3 DNA, CDR3 protein. The D gene is left open where the match is weak. A row's size may be missing; if present it is once, few, many or a size class.

TRBV20-1,-,-,TRBJ1-3,TGCAGTGCTAGAGATCGAACAAACCTCTCTGGAAACACCATATATTTT,CSARDRTNLSGNTIYF
TRBV20-1,few,-,TRBJ2-7,TGCAGTGCTAGAGATCGTGGAGGGGCCCACGAGCAGTACTTC,CSARDRGGAHEQYF
TRBV7-9,-,-,TRBJ2-5,TGTGCCAGCAGCCCGGAGACCCAGTACTTC,CASSPETQYF
TRBV19,few,TRBD1,TRBJ1-5,TGTGCCAGTAGTAGGGACAGGGTCGAACAGCCCCAGCATTTT,CASSRDRVEQPQHF
TRBV5-8,few,-,TRBJ1-4,TGTGCCAGCAGCTTTCAGGGCACTAATGAAAAACTGTTTTTT,CASSFQGTNEKLFF
TRBV4-1,-,-,TRBJ2-5,TGCGCCAGCAGGGGGCAGGAGGTAGAGACCCAGTACTTC,CASRGQEVETQYF
TRBV7-8,few,-,TRBJ2-6,TGTGCCAGCAGCTTAAATGGGGGGGCCAACGTCCTGACTTTC,CASSLNGGANVLTF
TRBV20-1,-,TRBD1,TRBJ2-7,TGCAGTGCTACCCACCGGGACAGAGCCTACGAGCAGTACTTC,CSATHRDRAYEQYF
TRBV20-1,-,-,TRBJ1-5,TGCAGTGCAGGGCCCGGACCCTATAGCAATCAGCCCCAGCATTTT,CSAGPGPYSNQPQHF
TRBV2,-,TRBD1,TRBJ1-4,TGCGCCAGCAGCCAAGAGGGGACAGGGCGGGGTGAAAAACTGTTTTTT,CASSQEGTGRGEKLFF
TRBV7-3,-,-,TRBJ2-2,TGTGCCAGCAGCCTTTCCAGCACCGGGGAGCTGTTTTTT,CASSLSSTGELFF
TRBV20-1,once,-,TRBJ2-3,TGCAGTGCTAGTACGGGCACAGCAGATACGCAGTATTTT,CSASTGTADTQYF
TRBV29-1,few,TRBD1,TRBJ1-2,TGCAGCGTTGAAGGGACAGGGTTGGGGTATGGCTACACCTTC,CSVEGTGLGYGYTF
TRBV29-1,many,TRBD2,TRBJ2-7,TGCAGCGTTGGGGGGGGAGATGGCTCCTACGAGCAGTACTTC,CSVGGGDGSYEQYF
TRBV5-1,-,-,TRBJ1-2,TGCGCCAGCAGCTTGGTGGGGGACACCAACTATGGCTACACCTTC,CASSLVGDTNYGYTF
TRBV4-1,-,TRBD2,TRBJ2-2,TGCGCCAGCAGCCAGCGGGAGGCCACCGGGGAGCTGTTTTTT,CASSQREATGELFF
TRBV4-1,-,-,TRBJ1-1,TGCGCCAGCAGCCAAGACCTAAGAACTGAAGCTTTCTTT,CASSQDLRTEAFF
TRBV7-9,few,-,TRBJ1-4,TGTGCCAGCAGCTTAGCGATGGGGCGAGAGGGCGAAAAACTGTTTTTT,CASSLAMGREGEKLFF
TRBV7-9,many,-,TRBJ1-2,TGTGCCACTGGCGGTAGTTATGGCTACACCTTC,CATGGSYGYTF
TRBV5-8,-,-,TRBJ1-6,TGTGCCAGCAGCCAAAAGTGGGGGGGCGCAATCGATTCACCCCTCCACTTT,CASSQKWGGAIDSPLHF
TRBV19,-,TRBD1,TRBJ1-5,TGTGCCAGTACCGCATATGGGACAGCCTATAGCAATCAGCCCCAGCATTTT,CASTAYGTAYSNQPQHF
TRBV28,few,-,TRBJ1-5,TGTGCCAGCAGCCCAGTTGGCAATCAGCCCCAGCATTTT,CASSPVGNQPQHF
TRBV10-3,-,-,TRBJ1-1,TGTGCCATCAGTGAGTCTCAGAGGTCTGAAGCTTTCTTT,CAISESQRSEAFF
TRBV9,-,-,TRBJ1-2,TGTGCCAGCGGCACTGAATCGGGCTACACCTTC,CASGTESGYTF
TRBV29-1,few,-,TRBJ2-3,TGCAGCGGGATCTCAGGGGCAGATACGCAGTATTTT,CSGISGADTQYF
TRBV7-2,-,TRBD2,TRBJ2-7,TGTGCCAGCAGACCTAGCGGGGGCTACGAGCAGTACTTC,CASRPSGGYEQYF
TRBV19,-,TRBD1,TRBJ1-5,TGTGCCAGTACAGAGTGGCAGGGGGGACAGCCCCAGCATTTT,CASTEWQGGQPQHF
TRBV2,once,TRBD1,TRBJ1-4,TGCGCCAGCAGCCCTCTTGTGACAGGGACGAGTGAAAAACTGTTTTTT,CASSPLVTGTSEKLFF
TRBV5-8,-,TRBD1,TRBJ2-7,TGTGCCAGCAGCTCCTTGGGACAGGGGGCAGACTACGAGCAGTACTTC,CASSSLGQGADYEQYF
TRBV20-1,-,-,TRBJ2-7,TGCAGTGCGGTCCCGGGACTGCTCCGCGAGCAGTACTTC,CSAVPGLLREQYF
TRBV12-3/TRBV12-4,once,TRBD1,TRBJ1-2,TGTGCCAGCAGGACAGGGTCGGACTATGGCTACACCTTC,CASRTGSDYGYTF
TRBV19,few,TRBD1,TRBJ1-2,TGTGCCAGTAGTCCCGGGACAGGGAGCTTTAACTATGGCTACACCTTC,CASSPGTGSFNYGYTF
TRBV29-1,few,-,TRBJ2-7,TGCAGCGTCGGGACTCCCTACGAGCAGTACTTC,CSVGTPYEQYF
TRBV2,-,TRBD1,TRBJ1-2,TGTGCCAGCAGCCGGACAGGGGAGACTGGCTACACCTTC,CASSRTGETGYTF
TRBV7-4,-,-,TRBJ2-2,TGTGCCAGCAGCCCGCAGGGAAGTAACACCGGGGAGCTGTTTTTT,CASSPQGSNTGELFF